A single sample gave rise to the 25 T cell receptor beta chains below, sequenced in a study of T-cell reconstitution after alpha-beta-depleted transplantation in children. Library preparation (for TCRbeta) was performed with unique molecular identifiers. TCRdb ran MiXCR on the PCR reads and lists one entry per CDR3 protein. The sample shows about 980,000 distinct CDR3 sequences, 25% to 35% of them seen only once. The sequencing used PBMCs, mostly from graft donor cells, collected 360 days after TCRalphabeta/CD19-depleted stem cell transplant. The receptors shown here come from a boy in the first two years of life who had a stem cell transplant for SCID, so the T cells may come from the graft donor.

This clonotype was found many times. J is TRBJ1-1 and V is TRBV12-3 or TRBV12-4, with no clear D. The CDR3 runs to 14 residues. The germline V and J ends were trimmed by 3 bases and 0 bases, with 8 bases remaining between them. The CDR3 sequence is CASSFGQLNTEAFF. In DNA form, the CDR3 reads TGTGCCAGCAGTTTTGGTCAGTTGAACACTGAAGCTTTCTTT.

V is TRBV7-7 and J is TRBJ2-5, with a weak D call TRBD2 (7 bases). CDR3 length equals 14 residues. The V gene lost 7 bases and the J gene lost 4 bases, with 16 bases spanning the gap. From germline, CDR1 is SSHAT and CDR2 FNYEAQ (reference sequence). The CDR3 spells CASTTGGAGETQYF. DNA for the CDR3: TGTGCCAGCACCACTGGGGGGGCTGGAGAGACCCAGTACTTC.

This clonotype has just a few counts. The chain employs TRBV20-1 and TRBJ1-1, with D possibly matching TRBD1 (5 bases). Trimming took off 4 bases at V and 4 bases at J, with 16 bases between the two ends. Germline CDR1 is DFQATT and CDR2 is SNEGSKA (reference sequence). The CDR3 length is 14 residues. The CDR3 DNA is TGCAGTGCTACGGCAGGGTTCTTTGGCACTGAAGCTTTCTTT. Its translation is CSATAGFFGTEAFF.

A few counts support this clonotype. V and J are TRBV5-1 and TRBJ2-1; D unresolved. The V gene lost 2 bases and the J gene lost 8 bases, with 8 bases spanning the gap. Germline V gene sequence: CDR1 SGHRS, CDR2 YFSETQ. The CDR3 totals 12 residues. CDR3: CASSLTLDEQFF. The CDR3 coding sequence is TGCGCCAGCAGCTTAACGCTGGATGAGCAGTTCTTC. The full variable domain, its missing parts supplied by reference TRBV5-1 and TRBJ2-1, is KAGVTQTPRYLIKTRGQQVTLSCSPISGHRSVSWYQQTPGQGLQFLFEYFSETQRNKGNFPGRFSGRQFSNSRSEMNVSTLELGDSALYLCASSLTLDEQFFGPGTRLTVL.

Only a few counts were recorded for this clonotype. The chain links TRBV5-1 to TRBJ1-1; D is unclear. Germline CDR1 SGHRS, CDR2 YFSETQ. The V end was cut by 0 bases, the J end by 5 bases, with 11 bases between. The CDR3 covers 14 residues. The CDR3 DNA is TGCGCCAGCAGCTTGGTTACAAGGCGAACTGAAGCTTTCTTT. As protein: CASSLVTRRTEAFF. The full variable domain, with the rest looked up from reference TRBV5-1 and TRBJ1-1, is KAGVTQTPRYLIKTRGQQVTLSCSPISGHRSVSWYQQTPGQGLQFLFEYFSETQRNKGNFPGRFSGRQFSNSRSEMNVSTLELGDSALYLCASSLVTRRTEAFFGQGTRLTVV.

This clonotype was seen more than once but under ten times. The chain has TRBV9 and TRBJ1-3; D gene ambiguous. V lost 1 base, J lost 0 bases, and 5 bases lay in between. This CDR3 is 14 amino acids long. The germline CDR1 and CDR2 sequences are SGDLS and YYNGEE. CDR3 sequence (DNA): TGTGCCAGCAGCGTACTACTCTCTGGAAACACCATATATTTT. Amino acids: CASSVLLSGNTIYF.

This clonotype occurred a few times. The CDR3 DNA reads as TGCAGTGCTAGGTATAGCGCTGGCACAGATACGCAGTATTTT. It codes for CSARYSAGTDTQYF. The rearrangement uses TRBV20-1 and TRBJ2-3, with D possibly matching TRBD2 (5 bases). The CDR3 covers 14 residues. CDR1 is DFQATT and CDR2 is SNEGSKA in the germline V gene (reference sequence). Trimming removed 3 bases at V and 1 base at J, with 11 bases between.

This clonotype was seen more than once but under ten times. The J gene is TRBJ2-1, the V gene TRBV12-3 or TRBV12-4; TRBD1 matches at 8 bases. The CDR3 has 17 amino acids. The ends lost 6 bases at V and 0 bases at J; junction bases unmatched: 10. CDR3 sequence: CASSQGDRRSSYNEQFF. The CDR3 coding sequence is TGTGCCAGCAGCCAAGGGGACAGGCGAAGCTCCTACAATGAGCAGTTCTTC.

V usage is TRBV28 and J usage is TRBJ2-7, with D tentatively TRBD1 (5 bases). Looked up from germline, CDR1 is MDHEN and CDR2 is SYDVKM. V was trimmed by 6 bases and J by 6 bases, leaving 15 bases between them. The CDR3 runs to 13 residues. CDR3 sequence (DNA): TGTGCCAGCAGAGAGACAGACGCCACCGAGCAGTACTTC. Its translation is CASRETDATEQYF.

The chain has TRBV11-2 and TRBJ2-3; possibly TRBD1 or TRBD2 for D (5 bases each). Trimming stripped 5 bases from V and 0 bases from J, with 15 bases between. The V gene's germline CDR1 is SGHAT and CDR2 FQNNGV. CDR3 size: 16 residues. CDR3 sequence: CASSPLMGVSTDTQYF. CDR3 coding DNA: TGTGCCAGCAGCCCTCTAATGGGGGTGAGCACAGATACGCAGTATTTT.

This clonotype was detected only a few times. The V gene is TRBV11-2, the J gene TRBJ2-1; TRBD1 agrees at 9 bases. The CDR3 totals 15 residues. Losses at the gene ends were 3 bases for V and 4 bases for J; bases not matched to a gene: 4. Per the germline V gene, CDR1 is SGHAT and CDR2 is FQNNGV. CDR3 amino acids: CASSFGQGIYNEQFF. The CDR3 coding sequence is TGTGCCAGCAGCTTTGGACAGGGGATATACAATGAGCAGTTCTTC.

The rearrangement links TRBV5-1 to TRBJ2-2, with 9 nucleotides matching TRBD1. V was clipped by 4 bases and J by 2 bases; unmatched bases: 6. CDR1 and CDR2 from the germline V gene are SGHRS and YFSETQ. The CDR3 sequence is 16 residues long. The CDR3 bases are TGCGCCAGCAGCGGTAACAGGGGGCGCAACACCGGGGAGCTGTTTTTT. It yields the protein CASSGNRGRNTGELFF. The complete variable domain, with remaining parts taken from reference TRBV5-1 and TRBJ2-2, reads KAGVTQTPRYLIKTRGQQVTLSCSPISGHRSVSWYQQTPGQGLQFLFEYFSETQRNKGNFPGRFSGRQFSNSRSEMNVSTLELGDSALYLCASSGNRGRNTGELFFGEGSRLTVL.

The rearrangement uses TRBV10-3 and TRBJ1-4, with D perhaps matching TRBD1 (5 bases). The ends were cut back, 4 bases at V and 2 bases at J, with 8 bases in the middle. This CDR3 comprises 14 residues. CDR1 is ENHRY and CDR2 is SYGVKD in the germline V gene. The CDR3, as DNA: TGTGCCATCAGTGCGGCAGGGACTAATGAAAAACTGTTTTTT. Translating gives CAISAAGTNEKLFF.

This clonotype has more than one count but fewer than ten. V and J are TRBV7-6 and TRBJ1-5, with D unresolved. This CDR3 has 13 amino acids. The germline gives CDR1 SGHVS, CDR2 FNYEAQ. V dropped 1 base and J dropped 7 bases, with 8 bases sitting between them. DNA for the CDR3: TGTGCCAGCAGCTTAGAGGTTGGACAGCCCCAGCATTTT. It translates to CASSLEVGQPQHF.

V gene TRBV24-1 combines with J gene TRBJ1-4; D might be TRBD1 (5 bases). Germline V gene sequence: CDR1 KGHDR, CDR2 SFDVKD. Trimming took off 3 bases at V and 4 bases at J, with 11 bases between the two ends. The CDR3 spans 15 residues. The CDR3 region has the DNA TGTGCCACCAGTGATGCCGACAGAGTTAATGAAAAACTGTTTTTT. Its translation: CATSDADRVNEKLFF.

CDR3 sequence (DNA): TGTGCCAGCAGTCCCGTTTTGCCCGGGACCTACAATGAGCAGTTCTTC. Its protein is CASSPVLPGTYNEQFF. The chain has TRBV6-2 or TRBV6-3 and TRBJ2-1; possible D gene TRBD2, 5 bases. The CDR3 is made up of 16 amino acids. Germline loops: CDR1 MNHEY, CDR2 SVGEGT. V shed 5 bases and J shed 2 bases, with 16 bases lying between them.

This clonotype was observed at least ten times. CDR3 in amino acids: CASSQDPWAGELFF. CDR3 bases: TGTGCCAGCAGCCAAGATCCGTGGGCCGGGGAGCTGTTTTTT. V and J are TRBV14 and TRBJ2-2; D unclear. V lost 0 bases and J 6 bases, leaving 8 bases between the germline ends. Germline CDR1 is SGHDN and CDR2 is FVKESK. CDR3 length: 14 amino acids.

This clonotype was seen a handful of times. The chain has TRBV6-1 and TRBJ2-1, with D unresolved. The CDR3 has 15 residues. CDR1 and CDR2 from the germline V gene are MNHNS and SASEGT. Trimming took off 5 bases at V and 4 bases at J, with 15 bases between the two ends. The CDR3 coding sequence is TGTGCCAGCAGTCCCCCACTGGGCTCTTACAATGAGCAGTTCTTC. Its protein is CASSPPLGSYNEQFF.

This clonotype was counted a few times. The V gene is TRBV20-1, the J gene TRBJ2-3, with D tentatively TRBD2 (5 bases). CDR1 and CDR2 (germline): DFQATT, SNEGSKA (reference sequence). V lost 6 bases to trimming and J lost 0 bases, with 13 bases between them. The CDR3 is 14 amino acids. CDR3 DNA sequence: TGCAGTGCCGGGGAGATAAGAAGCACAGATACGCAGTATTTT. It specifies CSAGEIRSTDTQYF.

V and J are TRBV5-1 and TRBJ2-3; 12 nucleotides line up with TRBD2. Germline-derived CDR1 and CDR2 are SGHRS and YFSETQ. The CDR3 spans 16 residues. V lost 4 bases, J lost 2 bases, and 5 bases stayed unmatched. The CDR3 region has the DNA TGCGCCAGCAGCCCCGGACTAGCGGGGACCACAGATACGCAGTATTTT. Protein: CASSPGLAGTTDTQYF.

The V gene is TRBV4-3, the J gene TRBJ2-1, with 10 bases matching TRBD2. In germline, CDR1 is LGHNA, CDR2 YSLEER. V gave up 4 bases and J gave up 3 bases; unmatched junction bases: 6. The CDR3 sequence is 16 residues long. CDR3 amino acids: CASSLRVAGGYNEQFF. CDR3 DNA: TGCGCCAGCAGCCTTCGAGTAGCGGGGGGCTACAATGAGCAGTTCTTC.

CDR3 region: CASSYSEFSYNEQFF. Here the CDR3 DNA reads TGTGCCAGCAGCTACAGCGAATTCTCCTACAATGAGCAGTTCTTC. The chain carries TRBV3-1 and TRBJ2-1; the D is unclear. The CDR3 contains 15 residues. Germline CDR1 and CDR2: LGHDT and YNNKEL (reference sequence). V lost 5 bases and J 0 bases, leaving 11 bases between the germline ends.

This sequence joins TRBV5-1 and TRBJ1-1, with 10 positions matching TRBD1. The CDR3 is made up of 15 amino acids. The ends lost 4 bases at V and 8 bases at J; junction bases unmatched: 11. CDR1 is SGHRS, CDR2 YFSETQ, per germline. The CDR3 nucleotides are TGCGCCAGCAGCCCAGCCGGGACAGGGGAATACGAAGCTTTCTTT. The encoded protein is CASSPAGTGEYEAFF.

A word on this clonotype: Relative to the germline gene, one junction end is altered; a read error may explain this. CDR3 DNA sequence: TGTGCCAGCAGCTGGGGACTAGGGGTTTGGAATGGGCAGTTCTTC. Translation gives CASSWGLGVWNGQFF. The rearrangement joins TRBV5-6 to TRBJ2-1; 8 positions match TRBD2. The CDR3 has 15 amino acids. Per the germline V gene, CDR1 is SGHDT and CDR2 is YYEEEE.

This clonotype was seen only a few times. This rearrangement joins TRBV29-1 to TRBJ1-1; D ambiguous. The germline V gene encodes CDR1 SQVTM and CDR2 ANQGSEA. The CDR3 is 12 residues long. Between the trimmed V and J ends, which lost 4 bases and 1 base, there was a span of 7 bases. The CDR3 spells CSVVVGNTEAFF. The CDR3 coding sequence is TGCAGCGTTGTTGTGGGGAACACTGAAGCTTTCTTT.